A selection of T cell receptor beta chains follows, all from one sample in a study of CD8 T cells in ankylosing spondylitis. TCRdb ran MiXCR on the 5' RACE reads and lists one entry per CDR3 protein. The table includes some 800,000 distinct CDR3 sequences, roughly 12% detected once. Specimen: blood, either unsorted or a sorted T cell fraction (not recorded which). The receptors shown here come from a male donor with ankylosing spondylitis. The CDR3 runs from the conserved cysteine through the conserved F or W. D genes are given only for firm matches. Size is stated for part of the rows, as once, few or many counts, or as a class when the clone is expanded.

d_call: TRBD1; j_call: TRBJ2-5; clone_size: -; v_call: TRBV18; cdr3_aa: CASSPPGQARETQYF; cdr3_nt: TGTGCCAGCTCACCCCCGGGACAGGCTAGGGAGACCCAGTACTTC
d_call: TRBD1; j_call: TRBJ1-5; clone_size: many; v_call: TRBV12-3/TRBV12-4; cdr3_aa: CASSLTRGGQLGSQPQHF; cdr3_nt: TGTGCCAGCAGTTTGACTCGAGGGGGACAGCTGGGTTCGCAGCCCCAGCATTTT
d_call: -; j_call: TRBJ2-3; clone_size: -; v_call: TRBV5-5; cdr3_aa: CASSLASALTDTQYF; cdr3_nt: TGTGCCAGCAGCTTGGCTAGCGCCCTCACAGATACGCAGTATTTT
d_call: -; j_call: TRBJ2-5; clone_size: -; v_call: TRBV4-1; cdr3_aa: CASSHPPRGGGETQYF; cdr3_nt: TGCGCCAGCAGCCATCCCCCGCGGGGAGGGGGAGAGACCCAGTACTTC
d_call: -; j_call: TRBJ2-3; clone_size: many; v_call: TRBV29-1; cdr3_aa: CSVEDWGDTQYF; cdr3_nt: TGCAGCGTTGAAGACTGGGGAGATACGCAGTATTTT
d_call: TRBD2; j_call: TRBJ2-1; clone_size: -; v_call: TRBV18; cdr3_aa: CASSPFREEVNEQFF; cdr3_nt: TGTGCCAGCTCACCATTTCGGGAGGAAGTCAATGAGCAGTTCTTC
d_call: -; j_call: TRBJ2-6; clone_size: -; v_call: TRBV6-1; cdr3_aa: CASRDPGANVLTF; cdr3_nt: TGTGCCAGCAGGGACCCTGGGGCCAACGTCCTGACTTTC
d_call: TRBD2; j_call: TRBJ2-5; clone_size: many; v_call: TRBV29-1; cdr3_aa: CSVTTRTSGKQETQYF; cdr3_nt: TGCAGCGTCACCACCAGGACTAGCGGGAAGCAAGAGACCCAGTACTTC
d_call: TRBD2; j_call: TRBJ2-3; clone_size: few; v_call: TRBV20-1; cdr3_aa: CSATGTSGSSDTQYF; cdr3_nt: TGCAGTGCAACTGGGACTAGCGGGAGTTCAGATACGCAGTATTTT
d_call: TRBD2; j_call: TRBJ2-1; clone_size: -; v_call: TRBV20-1; cdr3_aa: CSAVGLAGGEQFF; cdr3_nt: TGCAGTGCTGTGGGACTAGCGGGAGGGGAACAGTTCTTC
d_call: TRBD1; j_call: TRBJ2-1; clone_size: few; v_call: TRBV20-1; cdr3_aa: CSARDSGQGRDEQFF; cdr3_nt: TGCAGTGCTAGAGATTCGGGACAGGGGCGGGATGAGCAGTTCTTC
d_call: -; j_call: TRBJ1-1; clone_size: many; v_call: TRBV12-3/TRBV12-4; cdr3_aa: CASSFREGAVMNTEAFF; cdr3_nt: TGTGCCAGCAGTTTCCGGGAAGGGGCAGTAATGAACACTGAAGCTTTCTTT
d_call: TRBD1; j_call: TRBJ2-1; clone_size: -; v_call: TRBV11-2; cdr3_aa: CASSWGQGAYNEQFF; cdr3_nt: TGTGCCAGCAGCTGGGGACAGGGGGCTTACAATGAGCAGTTCTTC
d_call: TRBD2; j_call: TRBJ2-1; clone_size: -; v_call: TRBV20-1; cdr3_aa: CSAAPPAGVGYEQFF; cdr3_nt: TGCAGTGCTGCCCCCCCGGCGGGAGTCGGCTATGAGCAGTTCTTC
d_call: TRBD1; j_call: TRBJ2-5; clone_size: many; v_call: TRBV10-3; cdr3_aa: CAIATGAETQYF; cdr3_nt: TGTGCCATCGCGACAGGGGCTGAGACCCAGTACTTC
d_call: -; j_call: TRBJ2-2; clone_size: few; v_call: TRBV10-3; cdr3_aa: CAISERNTGELFF; cdr3_nt: TGTGCCATCAGTGAAAGGAACACCGGGGAGCTGTTTTTT